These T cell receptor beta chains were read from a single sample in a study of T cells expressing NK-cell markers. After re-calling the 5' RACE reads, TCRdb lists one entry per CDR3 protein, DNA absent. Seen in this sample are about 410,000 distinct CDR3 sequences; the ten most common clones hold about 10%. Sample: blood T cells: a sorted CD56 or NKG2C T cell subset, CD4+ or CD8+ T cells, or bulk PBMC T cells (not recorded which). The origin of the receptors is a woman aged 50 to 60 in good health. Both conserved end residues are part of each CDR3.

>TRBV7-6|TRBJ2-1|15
CASSQGPGQGNEQFF
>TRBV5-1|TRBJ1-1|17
CASSLIPGATHDTEAFF
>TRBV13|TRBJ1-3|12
CASAVAGNTIYF
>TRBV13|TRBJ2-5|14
CASSLHDQLQTQYF
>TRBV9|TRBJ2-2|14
CASSVGGRGGELFF
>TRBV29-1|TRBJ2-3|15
CSAGGDRTSTDTQYF
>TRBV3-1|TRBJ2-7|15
CASSRRGGGYYEQYF
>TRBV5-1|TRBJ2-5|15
CASSLPGIGGETQYF
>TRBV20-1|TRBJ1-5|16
CSARDPTDRGWQPQHF
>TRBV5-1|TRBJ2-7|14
CASRPAYNSYEQYF
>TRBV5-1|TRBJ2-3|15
CASRISGTSTDTQYF
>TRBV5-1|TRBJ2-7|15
CASSLEEGAFYEQYF
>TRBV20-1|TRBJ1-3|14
CSARGLISGNTIYF
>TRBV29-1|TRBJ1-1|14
CSVVPRQGITEAFF
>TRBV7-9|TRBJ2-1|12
CASSSRTGNQFF
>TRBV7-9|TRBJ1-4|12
CAMGNTNEKLFF
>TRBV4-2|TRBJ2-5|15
CASSQVLGRGETQYF
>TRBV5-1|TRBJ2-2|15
CASSQMGDYTGELFF
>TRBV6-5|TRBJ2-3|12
CASSSTGGAQYF
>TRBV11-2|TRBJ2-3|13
CASTRDSTDTQYF
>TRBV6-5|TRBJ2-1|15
CASSYLPRTDNEQFF
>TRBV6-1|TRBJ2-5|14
CASTEPGYQETQYF
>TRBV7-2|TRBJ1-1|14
CASSFQPGNTEAFF
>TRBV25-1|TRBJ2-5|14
CASSDRTVQETQYF
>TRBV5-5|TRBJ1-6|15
CASSLWTGGNSPLHF
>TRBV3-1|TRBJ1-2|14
CASSLDSNLYGYTF
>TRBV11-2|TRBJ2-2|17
CASSSLRDRGFAGELFF
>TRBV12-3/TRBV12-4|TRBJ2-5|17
CASSTSTSVWYQETQYF
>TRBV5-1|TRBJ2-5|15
CASSLAGAPPGTQYF
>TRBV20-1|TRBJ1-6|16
CSAKDPLSSYNSPLHF
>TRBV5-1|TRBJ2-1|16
CASSQRGGASYNEQFF
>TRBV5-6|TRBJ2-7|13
CASSSGQEHEQYF
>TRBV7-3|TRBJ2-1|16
CASSLGTRVSHNEQFF
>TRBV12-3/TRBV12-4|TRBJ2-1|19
CASTLPGTGGISSYNEQFF
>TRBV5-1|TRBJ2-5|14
CASSLFRGVETQYF
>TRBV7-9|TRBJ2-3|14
CASSLEGQADTQYF
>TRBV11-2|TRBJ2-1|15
CASSKRRDRENEQFF
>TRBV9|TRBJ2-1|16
CASSDSFTGVNNEQFF
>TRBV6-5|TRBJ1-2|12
CASRAGNYGYTF
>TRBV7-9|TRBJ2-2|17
CASSPSMTGINTGELFF